This T cell receptor beta chain comes out of a study of CD4 T cells in relation to SARS-CoV-2 and coronaviruses (dated by TCRdb to 2020 to 2023). In the study overall: In the ViraFEST assay, PBMCs were grown with antigen for about ten days, and TCR beta CDR3s were then sequenced to identify antigen-specific clonal expansions. The full convalescent cohort of about a dozen patients had a median age of around 38 years, ranging from 21 to 72 years. Of the approximately 12 convalescent patients, 8 were male and 4 were female, and two of the subjects were Hispanic. Patient-derived lymphoblastoid cell lines were used to map the HLA restriction of shared crossreactive spike epitopes. At the level of individual TCR clonotypes, the study measured memory CD4+ T cell crossreactivity between SARS-CoV-2 spike protein and common cold coronavirus spike proteins. The Adaptive Biotechnologies TCR-sequencing kit was used for samples from a few pre-COVID donors and for the naive versus memory experiments, whereas the other data were Illumina-based. A different TCR-beta assay, based on Illumina, was used to sequence expansion assays from other donors in the study.

Note on this clone: No cognate antigen has been identified for it. No base qualities exist here, and no much larger clone lies one base off it.

CEF-cultured naive and memory CD4+ T cell DNA received survey-level immunoSEQ TCR-beta sequencing. The original pipeline was this. During preprocessing, nonproductive sequences were removed, along with CDR3s that did not begin with C, did not end with F or W, or were shorter than 7 amino acids. The MANAFEST web app identified antigen-specific clonotypes based on expansion compared with the reference and other culture wells. A clone was considered positive if the clone showed significant expansion compared with the reference culture in 2 of 3 replicate wells at an FDR below 0.05. A further requirement for positive clones was significant expansion compared with all other tandem wells, along with an odds ratio above 5. Cultured and uncultured naive and memory CD4+ repertoires were searched for previously identified spike- and CEF-reactive CDR3s. CDR3 homology was quantified as pairwise Levenshtein distance, calculated with the stringdist R package after three terminal residues were trimmed from each end. As stored in TCRdb, this immuneACCESS dataset retains in-frame rearrangements with V and J assigned. A fraction of the clones does not appear; measured against another copy, unresolved V genes explain less than half of the discrepancy, and the remainder lacks a known reason. Clone size and the V and J calls come from that table; the DNA yielded D and trimming. This sample has 35,000 or so clones in its table, and roughly 80% of those were observed once. In total, the top ten clones hold 5.5% to 8.5% of the sample.

Naive and memory CD4+ T cells were separated from cryopreserved PBMCs through CD4 enrichment, which was followed by EasySep naive CD4+ T cell enrichment. For about ten days, 80,000 to 100,000 sorted naive or memory CD4+ T cells were cultured together with CEF peptides and T cell-depleted PBMCs at a 1:1 ratio. In general, triplicate replicate wells were used for every peptide culture condition. PBMCs were isolated from leukapheresis product or whole blood by Ficoll-Paque PLUS gradient centrifugation. PBMCs were either cryopreserved at -140 degrees C or used fresh in the expansion assay. The QIAamp Micro DNA Kit was used to extract genomic DNA from the CD4+ T cells. CDR1 and CDR2 are read off the germline V gene (reference sequence) as DFQATT and SNEGSKA. Here V drops 3 bases and J drops 6 bases, and the junction holds 9 bases not matched to any gene. Reading from cysteine to phenylalanine, the CDR3 counts 15 amino acids. CDR3 DNA is the only sequence kept; it has 45 bases, read in frame from the first base.

Points the paper makes about the study in general: Roughly 60% of donors had memory CD4+ clonotypes that crossrecognized SARS-CoV-2 and at least one common cold coronavirus spike. Because no donor provided both pre-pandemic and post-infection samples, tracing the source of pre-existing responses was limited. Small numbers of patients and of tested TCRs were a limitation of the study. Significantly weaker SARS-CoV-2-driven expansion was shown by crossreactive clones than by monoreactive clones, consistent with antigenic imprinting. Sequencing naive versus memory cells indicated that the assay picks up memory recall responses, not primary responses primed during culture. Crossreactivity analysis centred on spike protein, so crossreactivity against other viral proteins was not assessed.

The chain is assembled from TRBV20-1 and TRBJ2-3, with TRBD2 matching 10 junction bases. Material: naive CD4+ T cells from PBMCs, cultured in vitro. The sample's cell subset or site label, decoded: naive CD4+ T cells isolated by negative enrichment. The origin of this receptor is an adult with COVID-19. The CDR3 corresponds to CSASFEREGRDTQYF. The DNA sequence follows: TGCAGTGCTAGTTTCGAGCGGGAGGGCCGCGATACGCAGTATTTT.